A selection of T cell receptor beta chains follows, all from one sample in a study of shared clonotypes between healthy human individuals. Method: immunoSEQ multiplex PCR; TCRdb's copy keeps in-frame clones and lacks some. In the table there are about 2 million clones, 85% to 95% of which are singletons. Sequenced sample: naive CD8+ T cells sorted from blood. Receptors originate from a man between 18 and 35 years old in good health. Both conserved end residues are part of each CDR3. Each record gives: J gene, D gene, V gene, CDR3 DNA, CDR3 protein. The D gene is left open where the match is weak.

J: TRBJ2-7
D: TRBD2
V: TRBV9
DNA: TGTGCCAGCAGCCCTGAGTCTAGCGGTACCTACGAGCAGTACTTC
CDR3: CASSPESSGTYEQYF

J: TRBJ1-1
D: .
V: TRBV7-9
DNA: TGTGCCAGCACCTGGGGGGGCACTGAAGCTTTCTTT
CDR3: CASTWGGTEAFF

J: TRBJ1-5
D: .
V: TRBV6-1
DNA: TGTGCCAGCAGTGAAGCGACCCTAAACAGGGCCAATCAGCCCCAGCATTTT
CDR3: CASSEATLNRANQPQHF

J: TRBJ2-7
D: TRBD1
V: TRBV10-1
DNA: TGCGCCAGCAGAAGAACCGGGACAGACTACTGGGGGTACGAGCAGTACTTC
CDR3: CASRRTGTDYWGYEQYF

J: TRBJ2-7
D: TRBD1
V: TRBV6-5
DNA: TGTGCCAGCAGCCGACGACAGGGTAATTACGAGCAGTACTTC
CDR3: CASSRRQGNYEQYF

J: TRBJ2-7
D: .
V: TRBV11-2
DNA: TGTGCCAGCAGCTTAGGAGGGTTCGACGAGCAGTACTTC
CDR3: CASSLGGFDEQYF

J: TRBJ2-1
D: .
V: TRBV18
DNA: TGTGCCAGCTCACCATTGGGCAGCGGCAATGAGCAGTTCTTC
CDR3: CASSPLGSGNEQFF

J: TRBJ2-7
D: TRBD2
V: TRBV9
DNA: TGTGCCAGCAGCGAAAGCGGGGGATCGGGAGAGCAGTACTTC
CDR3: CASSESGGSGEQYF

J: TRBJ2-7
D: .
V: TRBV5-1
DNA: TGCGCCAGCAGCTCCGGACCCGTCTACGAGCAGTACTTC
CDR3: CASSSGPVYEQYF

J: TRBJ1-2
D: TRBD1
V: TRBV7-6
DNA: TGTGCCAGCAGCTTAGTACAGGGGCATGGCTACACCTTC
CDR3: CASSLVQGHGYTF

J: TRBJ2-7
D: .
V: TRBV6-1
DNA: TGTGCCAGCAGTGAGGGACTCCACTCCTACGAGCAGTACTTC
CDR3: CASSEGLHSYEQYF

J: TRBJ1-1
D: .
V: TRBV10-3
DNA: TGTGCCATCAGTGAGGCAGGGGAGGTGAACACTGAAGCTTTCTTT
CDR3: CAISEAGEVNTEAFF

J: TRBJ2-7
D: TRBD2
V: TRBV4-3
DNA: TGCGCCAGCAGCCAAGGGGCACTAGCGGGAGGTTCCTACGAGCAGTACTTC
CDR3: CASSQGALAGGSYEQYF